This T cell receptor beta chain was captured in a study of blood T cell repertoires in COVID-19. Assay used: immunoSEQ multiplex PCR; TCRdb lists only in-frame clones, some missing. The repertoire holds under 85,000 clones, with around 87% as singletons. What was sequenced was peripheral blood. The TCR was taken from a human donor in a cohort sampled during active COVID-19.

CDR3 sequence: CASSPPDRGHSPLHF. For the CDR3, the DNA is TGTGCCAGCTCACCACCGGACAGGGGACATTCACCCCTCCACTTT. The chain combines TRBV18 with TRBJ1-6; 9 bases match TRBD1. Germline assignment: CDR1 KGHSH and CDR2 LQKENI. Trimming took 0 bases from V and 8 from J; bases not matched to a gene: 2. CDR3 length: 15 amino acids.